This T cell receptor beta chain was captured by sequencing in a study of memory CD4+ T cells and cytomegalovirus serostatus (dated by TCRdb to between 2017 and 2020). Notes on the research overall: The cohort comprised 33 healthy Belgian adults, 9 CMV seropositive and roughly 25 CMV seronegative. To replicate a published TCR-based CMV serostatus classifier, the researchers sequenced the CD4+ memory TCRbeta repertoires of a Belgian cohort whose cytomegalovirus serostatus was known.

A FACSAria II was used to sort memory CD4+ T cells, defined as single viable CD3+CD4+CD8-CD45RO+ cells. CMV serostatus was determined using a Roche Elecsys assay that detects serum IgG against CMV pp150, pp28, p38 and p52. Once the samples were thawed, total CD4+ T cells were enriched through positive selection using CD4 magnetic microbeads. Samples originated from another study that specifically interrogated the CD4+ T cell memory repertoire. Peripheral blood mononuclear cells were isolated and cryopreserved according to standard operating procedures, and serum was stored at -80 degrees C. Staining used CD3-PerCP (BW264/56), CD4-APC (RPA-T4), CD45RO-PE (UCHT1) and CD8-Pacific Orange (3B5) antibodies, with Sytox blue excluding non-viable cells. With regard to this clone: Its antigen remains unidentified. There are no base qualities to consult, and no much larger clone falls within one base.

What the authors observed across the whole study: Only CD4+CD45RO+ memory cells were sequenced, in contrast to the original study, which included naive and memory CD4+ and CD8+ populations. The results were interpreted as suggesting that the CMV-associated TCR signature is mostly present in the CD4+ memory repertoire. Of 170 or so previously reported CMV-associated TCRbeta sequences, approximately 70 appeared in the CD4+ memory repertoires, each in one to five individuals. On the Belgian cohort, the classifier based on the original framework reached a median bootstrapped AUC of 0.95, with a 95% CI of 0.76-1.00. For predicting CMV serostatus, the median bootstrapped AUC was 0.95 using the original framework and almost 0.93 using a US-trained random forest.

V loses 10 bases at its end and J loses 5 bases; junction bases beyond the gene matches: 6. For CDR1 and CDR2, the germline V gene lists SGHRS and YFSETQ. Including cysteine and phenylalanine, the CDR3 has 11 amino acids. The CDR3 DNA has 33 bases and is translated from base 1. The Quick-DNA Microprep Kit was used to extract genomic DNA from the sorted cells. TCRbeta DNA was amplified with the immunoSEQ hsTCRbeta kit following the manufacturer's protocol. An Illumina MiSeq instrument was used to sequence the TCRbeta libraries. Per the original workflow: After out-of-frame sequences were removed, 2,204,828 distinct TCRbeta sequences remained, averaging about 67,000 per individual. Two values were used to score each individual: the count of under 200 previously reported CMV-associated TCRbeta sequences and the total count of productive distinct TCRbeta sequences. A beta-binomial model was reimplemented in Python, and random forests from scikit-learn, run with default parameters, were trained on data from the US cohort. Classifier performance on the Belgian cohort was reported as the median AUC with percentile confidence intervals calculated over 10,000 bootstrap iterations. Sourced from immuneACCESS, this table was stored by TCRdb with only in-frame sequences that have V and J called. A share of the clones is absent; for the studies checked, an unresolved V gene accounts for under half, and the remainder has no known explanation. V, J and clone size reflect that table, while D and trimming were determined from the DNA. Within this sample are roughly 67,000 clones, with 75% to 80% of them counted one time only. The ten largest clones capture around 5% of the sample.

Sequencing used memory CD4+ T cells from blood. The chain uses TRBV5-1 and TRBJ2-7; 7 middle bases align to TRBD1. The sequence derives from an adult in good health and CMV-seropositive. This receptor carries the CDR3 CAGHRGNEQYF. In nucleotide form, the sequence is TGCGCCGGCCACAGGGGCAACGAGCAGTACTTC.